The 24 T cell receptor beta chains in this list originate from one sample, sequenced in a study of sequential checkpoint blockade in melanoma. The treatment was: randomized to nivolumab then ipilimumab (arm A) or the reverse (arm B). Method: immunoSEQ multiplex PCR; TCRdb's copy keeps in-frame clones and lacks some. Of around 15,000 clones listed, around 92% are singletons. The material sequenced was CD8+ T cells sorted from blood (inferred from file names), taken from a patient given nivolumab and ipilimumab in sequence. These receptors were taken from a human donor with melanoma.

The chain couples TRBV9 to TRBJ1-2, with 10 bases aligning to TRBD1. CDR1 SGDLS and CDR2 YYNGEE come from the germline V gene. The trim removed 3 bases at V and 7 bases at J, leaving 9 bases unmatched. The CDR3 sequence is 15 residues long. CDR3 DNA: TGTGCCAGCAGCGCTACAGGGACAGGGGAAGGTGGCTACACCTTC. Its translation is CASSATGTGEGGYTF.

The DNA for the CDR3 is TGTGCCAGCAGCTTGGGCGGCGAAGGCTACACCTTC. As protein: CASSLGGEGYTF. The rearrangement links TRBV5-5 to TRBJ1-2; D not certain. The germline CDR1 and CDR2 sequences are SGHKS and YYEKEE (reference sequence). This CDR3 has 12 residues. The germline V and J ends were trimmed by 0 bases and 8 bases, with 8 bases remaining between them.

Points on this clone: At one end the junction does not follow the germline gene, possibly because of a read error. The chain employs TRBV29-1 and TRBJ1-1; D possibly corresponds to TRBD1 (6 bases). CDR3 length: 13 amino acids. CDR1 is SQVTM and CDR2 is ANQGSEA in the germline V gene. CDR3 in amino acids: CSAEGQSNTEAFF. CDR3 nucleotide sequence: TGCAGCGCTGAAGGACAGTCGAACACTGAAGCTTTCTTT.

V is TRBV4-3 and J is TRBJ2-7; TRBD2 matches 10 bases. V lost 3 bases, J lost 5 bases, and 10 bases stayed unmatched. The CDR3 totals 16 residues. CDR1 LGHNA and CDR2 YSLEER come from the germline V gene. Here the CDR3 DNA reads TGCGCCAGCAGCCAGGGTAGCGGGAGGTTTTTAAACGAGCAGTACTTC. Translated, it gives CASSQGSGRFLNEQYF.

The rearrangement links TRBV6-1 to TRBJ1-6; D might be TRBD1 (5 bases). Trimming removed 6 bases at V and 11 bases at J, with 5 bases between. Per germline, CDR1 MNHNS and CDR2 SASEGT. This CDR3 comprises 10 residues. For the CDR3, the DNA is TGTGCCAGCAGGGGGCCACCCCTCCACTTT. Protein: CASRGPPLHF.

This chain joins TRBV11-2 and TRBJ2-7; 10 nucleotides align to TRBD2. V shed 1 base and J 4 bases; nucleotides not matched to a gene: 10. Germline loops: CDR1 SGHAT, CDR2 FQNNGV. The CDR3 is made up of 17 amino acids. CDR3 nucleotides: TGTGCCAGCAGCTTAGGACCCCCGGCTAGCGGGGGATACGAGCAGTACTTC. It encodes CASSLGPPASGGYEQYF.

This chain joins TRBV19 and TRBJ1-5; D remains unclear. This CDR3 spans 12 amino acids. Trimming removed 8 bases from V and 8 bases from J, with 13 bases in between. Per the germline V gene, CDR1 is LNHDA and CDR2 is SQIVND (reference sequence). CDR3 sequence reads: CASAGGLEPQHF. CDR3 nucleotides: TGTGCCAGTGCAGGAGGGTTGGAGCCCCAGCATTTT.

About this clone itself: The junction and the germline gene differ at one end; a read error may be behind it. The chain links TRBV13 to TRBJ1-2; D remains unclear. There are 13 residues in the CDR3. CDR1 is PRHDT and CDR2 is FYEKMQ in the germline V gene (reference sequence). The CDR3 sequence: CASSLGGSYGYTF. DNA for the CDR3: TGTGCCAGCAGCCTAGGTGGGAGCTATGGCTACACCTTC.

V is TRBV7-2 and J is TRBJ1-1, with TRBD1 matching over 8 bases. V lost 5 bases and J lost 2; bases outside the gene matches: 4. CDR1 is SGHTA and CDR2 is FQGNSA in the germline V gene. This CDR3 is 14 amino acids long. Written as DNA, the CDR3 is TGTGCCAGCAGCCCACAGGGGGTTAACACTGAAGCTTTCTTT. Translation: CASSPQGVNTEAFF.

The chain recombines TRBV7-9 with TRBJ2-7, with D unresolved. V gave up 0 bases and J gave up 4 bases, with 19 bases separating them. The germline gives CDR1 SEHNR, CDR2 FQNEAQ (reference sequence). This CDR3 is built from 17 residues. CDR3 coding DNA: TGTGCCAGCAGCTTAGCCGGTATAGCCAACCCTAGTTACGAGCAGTACTTC. Amino acids: CASSLAGIANPSYEQYF.

J is TRBJ2-7 and V is TRBV7-9, with a weak D call TRBD1 (5 bases). The CDR3 length is 12 residues. V lost 3 bases and J lost 4, with 7 bases in between. CDR1 SEHNR and CDR2 FQNEAQ come from the germline V gene (reference sequence). CDR3 loop: CASSFTGYEQYF. DNA of the CDR3: TGTGCCAGCAGCTTTACAGGATACGAGCAGTACTTC.

The J gene is TRBJ2-7, the V gene TRBV11-2; TRBD1 is a possible D gene (5 bases). CDR1 is SGHAT and CDR2 is FQNNGV in the germline V gene. The CDR3 sequence is 15 residues long. The V end lost 4 bases, the J end lost 0 bases, and 13 bases lay between the germline ends. The CDR3 bases are TGTGCCAGCAGCTCACCAGGGTCGAGCTCCTACGAGCAGTACGTC. It yields the protein CASSSPGSSSYEQYV.

The rearrangement joins TRBV5-4 to TRBJ1-1; 8 bases map to TRBD1. Germline assignment: CDR1 SGHNT and CDR2 YYREEE (reference sequence). This CDR3 comprises 18 residues. V lost 2 bases, J lost 4 bases, and 16 bases stayed unmatched. CDR3 sequence (DNA): TGTGCCAGCAGCTTCGAATTGTTGGCAGGGGGCATCGGCACTGAAGCTTTCTTT. This codes for CASSFELLAGGIGTEAFF.

This sequence joins TRBV4-1 and TRBJ1-3; TRBD1 might be the D (5 bases). Between the trimmed V and J ends, which lost 0 bases and 3 bases, there was a span of 12 bases. The length of the CDR3 is 16 residues. Germline V gene sequence: CDR1 MGHRA, CDR2 YSYEKL. The CDR3 DNA reads TGCGCCAGCAGCCAAGATCAAGCGACAGTTGGAAACACCATATATTTT. The encoded protein is CASSQDQATVGNTIYF.

CDR3 in amino acids: CASSLPLDSLNTEAFF. The CDR3 bases are TGTGCCAGCAGCTTGCCCTTGGACAGCTTGAACACTGAAGCTTTCTTT. The chain couples TRBV11-2 to TRBJ1-1, with D maybe TRBD1 (6 bases). The germline V gene has CDR1 SGHAT and CDR2 FQNNGV. V lost 3 bases and J lost 0, with 14 bases in between. This CDR3 spans 16 amino acids.

This chain joins TRBV27 and TRBJ1-1; TRBD1 matches at 7 bases. CDR1 is MNHEY and CDR2 is SMNVEV in the germline V gene (reference sequence). V gave up 7 bases and J gave up 2 bases; unmatched junction bases: 10. The CDR3 has 15 amino acids. The DNA for the CDR3 is TGTGCCAGCACCCCATTGGTAGGGGGCAACACTGAAGCTTTCTTT. It is translated as CASTPLVGGNTEAFF.

The chain employs TRBV30 and TRBJ1-5; unclear D gene. The CDR3 loop spans 16 amino acids. Per germline, CDR1 GTSNPN and CDR2 SVGIG (reference sequence). V was clipped by 0 bases and J by 2 bases, with 14 bases between them. DNA of the CDR3: TGTGCCTGGAGTGTCGGGGTGGGTCGGGGCAATCAGCCCCAGCATTTT. Its protein product is CAWSVGVGRGNQPQHF.

The chain has TRBV2 and TRBJ2-7; no firm D call. The V end was cut by 8 bases, the J end by 2 bases, with 10 bases between. Germline loops: CDR1 SNHLY, CDR2 FYNNEI. The CDR3 has 12 amino acids. In nucleotides, the CDR3 is TGTGCCAGCCTTGAACGCGCCTACGAGCAGTACTTC. Protein sequence: CASLERAYEQYF.

The V gene is TRBV28, the J gene TRBJ2-5, with 7 bases identical to TRBD1. The assigned J gene may be wrong: the sequence end matches TRBJ2-7 better. Germline assignment: CDR1 MDHEN and CDR2 SYDVKM. The CDR3 extends over 14 amino acids. The CDR3 DNA sequence: TGTGCCAGCAGTGAGACAGGGAGCTCCTACGAGCAGTACTTC. This codes for CASSETGSSYEQYF.

The CDR3 sequence is CASSIVANYGYTF. DNA for the CDR3: TGTGCCAGTAGTATAGTGGCAAACTATGGCTACACCTTC. The chain combines TRBV19 with TRBJ1-2; D gene unclear. The CDR3 length is 13 residues. The V gene's germline CDR1 is LNHDA and CDR2 SQIVND (reference sequence). V was cut by 1 base and J by 2 bases, with 5 bases left in between.

This CDR3 is CASSLVSGGYPPLIDEQYV. CDR3 coding DNA: TGTGCCAGCAGCTTAGTAAGCGGGGGATATCCCCCTCTGATCGACGAGCAGTACGTC. The chain employs TRBV13 and TRBJ2-7, with 8 bases lining up with TRBD2. J was trimmed by 5 bases and V by 1 base; bases with no gene match: 19. CDR1 and CDR2 (germline): PRHDT, FYEKMQ (reference sequence). The CDR3 covers 19 residues.

The chain carries TRBV10-3 and TRBJ2-7; D perhaps matches TRBD1 (5 bases). The CDR3 loop spans 12 amino acids. Germline assignment: CDR1 ENHRY and CDR2 SYGVKD. Trimming removed 2 bases at V and 6 bases at J, with 8 bases between. CDR3 nucleotides: TGTGCCATCAGTGAGGGGGCATCCGAGCAGTACTTC. Its translation is CAISEGASEQYF.

This chain joins TRBV2 and TRBJ1-5; D perhaps matches TRBD1 (5 bases). The CDR3 is made up of 13 amino acids. The V and J ends lost 2 bases and 6 bases respectively, with 8 bases between them. Germline V gene data show CDR1 as SNHLY and CDR2 as FYNNEI. CDR3 nucleotides: TGTGCCAGCAGTGAAAGGGGCTTTCAGCCCCAGCATTTT. Translating it yields CASSERGFQPQHF. Combining the CDR3 with reference TRBV2 and TRBJ1-5 gives the whole variable domain EPEVTQTPSHQVTQMGQEVILRCVPISNHLYFYWYRQILGQKVEFLVSFYNNEISEKSEIFDDQFSVERPDGSNFTLKIRSTKLEDSAMYFCASSERGFQPQHFGDGTRLSIL.

V and J are TRBV5-4 and TRBJ1-3, with TRBD1 identical over 7 bases. Trimming removed 0 bases from V and 8 bases from J; junction bases left unmatched: 14. Germline CDR1 reads SGHNT; CDR2 reads YYREEE (reference sequence). The CDR3 has 17 residues. The CDR3 nucleotides read TGTGCCAGCAGCTTGGGCATTACGCCGACAGGGATGGACACCATATATTTT. Translated, it gives CASSLGITPTGMDTIYF. The entire variable domain, with the rest obtained from reference TRBV5-4 and TRBJ1-3, is as follows: ETGVTQSPTHLIKTRGQQVTLRCSSQSGHNTVSWYQQALGQGPQFIFQYYREEENGRGNFPPRFSGLQFPNYSSELNVNALELDDSALYLCASSLGITPTGMDTIYFGEGSWLTVV.